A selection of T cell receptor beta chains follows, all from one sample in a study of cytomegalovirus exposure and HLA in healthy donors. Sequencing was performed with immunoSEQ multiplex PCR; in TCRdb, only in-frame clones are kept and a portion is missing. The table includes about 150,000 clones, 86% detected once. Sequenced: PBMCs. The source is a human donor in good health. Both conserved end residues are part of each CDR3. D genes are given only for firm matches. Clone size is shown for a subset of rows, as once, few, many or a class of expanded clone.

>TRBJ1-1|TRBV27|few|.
TGTGCCAGCAGTGCCCTATACAGGAACACTGAAGCTTTCTTT
CASSALYRNTEAFF
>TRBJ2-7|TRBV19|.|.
TGTGCCAGTAGCCGAGGGGGGGCGAAGATTACCTACGAGCAGTACTTC
CASSRGGAKITYEQYF
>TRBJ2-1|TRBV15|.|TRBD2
TGTGCCACTCAAGGACTAGGGGTCTATGAGCAGTTCTTC
CATQGLGVYEQFF
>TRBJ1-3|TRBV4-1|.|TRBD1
TGCGCCAGCAGCCAGGGCGCGGACAGGGCATCTGGAAACACCATATATTTT
CASSQGADRASGNTIYF
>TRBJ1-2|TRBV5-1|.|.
TGCGCCAGCAGCTTGGAACAGGTCACCTACACCTTC
CASSLEQVTYTF
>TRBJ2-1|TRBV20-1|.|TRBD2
TGCAGTGCTTCCGGGGGGGCGGGGGCGTTCTTC
CSASGGAGAFF
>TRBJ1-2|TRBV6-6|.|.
TGTGCCAGCAGTTACTCGAGGGACACCTATGGCTACACCTTC
CASSYSRDTYGYTF
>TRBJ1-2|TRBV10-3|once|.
TGTGCCATCAGTGACGGGGCGGGGCCTAACTATGGCTACACCTTC
CAISDGAGPNYGYTF
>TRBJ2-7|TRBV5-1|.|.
TGCGCCAGCAGGGGGAGTTACCCCTCCTACGAGCAGTACTTC
CASRGSYPSYEQYF
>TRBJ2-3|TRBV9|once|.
TGTGCCAGCAGCTTCGGGACACTAGATACGCAGTATTTT
CASSFGTLDTQYF
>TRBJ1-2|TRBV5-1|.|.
TGCGCCAGCAGCCCCGGGTTAGCTAACTATGGCTACACCTTC
CASSPGLANYGYTF
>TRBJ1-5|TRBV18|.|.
TGTGCCAGCTCACTAACAACAGGTGGGAGCAATCAGCCCCAGCATTTT
CASSLTTGGSNQPQHF
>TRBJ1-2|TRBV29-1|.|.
TGCAGCGTTTGGTGGCTGCATGGCTACACCTTC
CSVWWLHGYTF
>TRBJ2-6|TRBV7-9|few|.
TGTGCCAGCAGCTTATCTTGGGGGCCAGGGGCCAACGTCCTGACTTTC
CASSLSWGPGANVLTF
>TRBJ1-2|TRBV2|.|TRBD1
TGTGCCAGCAGTGAAGCGAATCCAGGGGGCGCCGTAAACTATGGCTACACCTTC
CASSEANPGGAVNYGYTF
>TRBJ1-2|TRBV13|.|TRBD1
TGTGCCAGCAGCTACCAACAGGGGAACTATGGCTACACCTTC
CASSYQQGNYGYTF
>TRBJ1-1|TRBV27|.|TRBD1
TGTGCCAGCAGTTCGGACAGGGTGAACACTGAAGCTTTCTTT
CASSSDRVNTEAFF
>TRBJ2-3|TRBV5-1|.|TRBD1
TGCGCCAGCAGCCCCGACAGGGGGCTGACAGATACGCAGTATTTT
CASSPDRGLTDTQYF
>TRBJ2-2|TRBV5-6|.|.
TGTGCCAGCAGCTTAATACAGGGCCGGACTTCTAACACCGGGGAGCTGTTTTTT
CASSLIQGRTSNTGELFF
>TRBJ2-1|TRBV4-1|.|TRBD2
TGCGCCAGCAGCCAGTGGACTAGCGCGAATGAGCAGTTCTTC
CASSQWTSANEQFF
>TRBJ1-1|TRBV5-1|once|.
TGCGCCAGCAGCTTGGGGTCTCGGCGTGGCGGAGAAGCTTTCTTT
CASSLGSRRGGEAFF
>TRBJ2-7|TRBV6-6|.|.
TGTGCCATCAACAGGGAGGGGTTCTCCTACGAGCAGTACTTC
CAINREGFSYEQYF
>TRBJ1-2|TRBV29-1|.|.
TGCAGCGTTGAAGACACAGTGGGTAATTTTAGGCGCCATCATGGCTACACCTTC
CSVEDTVGNFRRHHGYTF
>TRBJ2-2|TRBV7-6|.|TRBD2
TGTGCCAGCAGCTTTAGTTACCGGGACTACGCGAACACCGGGGAGCTGTTTTTT
CASSFSYRDYANTGELFF
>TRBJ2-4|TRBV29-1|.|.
TGCAGCGTTGTCTCAGGGGACAACAAAAACATTCAGTACTTC
CSVVSGDNKNIQYF
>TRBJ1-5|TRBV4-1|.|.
TGCGCCAGCAGCCAAGGGGCCCTCATTCGTAGCAATCAGCCCCAGCATTTT
CASSQGALIRSNQPQHF
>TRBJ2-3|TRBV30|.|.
TGTGCCTGGAGTCGGGATACGCAGTATTTT
CAWSRDTQYF
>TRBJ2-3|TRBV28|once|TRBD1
TGTGCCAGCAGTTTTGGTATCAGGGGGCGAACAGATACGCAGTATTTT
CASSFGIRGRTDTQYF
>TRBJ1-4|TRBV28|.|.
TGTGCCAGCAGTTTGGGCATAGAAAAACTGTTTTTT
CASSLGIEKLFF
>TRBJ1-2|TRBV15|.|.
TGTGCCACCAGCAGAGGACCGGACAGTAACTATGGCTACACCTTC
CATSRGPDSNYGYTF
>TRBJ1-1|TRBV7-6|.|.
TGTGCCAGCAGCTCAGGACCCGGGACATCGAACACTGAAGCTTTCTTT
CASSSGPGTSNTEAFF
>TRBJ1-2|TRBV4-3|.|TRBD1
TGCGCCAGCAGCCCGCGGACAGGGGTTGCCTATGGCTACACCTTC
CASSPRTGVAYGYTF
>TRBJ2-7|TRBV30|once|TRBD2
TGTGCCTGGAGGCTCGGACTAGCGGGACCTTACGAGCAGTACTTC
CAWRLGLAGPYEQYF
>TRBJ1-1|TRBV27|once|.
TGTGCCAGCAGTTTGATCAGGGAGGACACTGAAGCTTTCTTT
CASSLIREDTEAFF
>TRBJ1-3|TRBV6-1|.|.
TGTGCCAGCTGCAGACTTCTCTCTGGAAACACCATATATTTT
CASCRLLSGNTIYF
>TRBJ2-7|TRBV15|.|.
TGTGCCACCAGCAGTTTGGCAGGTATCAATTACGAGCAGTACTTC
CATSSLAGINYEQYF
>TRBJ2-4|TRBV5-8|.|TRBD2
TGTGCCAGCAGCTTGGTCCTAGCGGGAGGTCCTTTAGCCAAAAACATTCAGTACTTC
CASSLVLAGGPLAKNIQYF
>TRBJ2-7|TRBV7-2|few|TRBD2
TGTGCCAGCAGCTTAGGCAAAGTAGCGGGGGGCTTATCCGGAGAGCAGTACTTC
CASSLGKVAGGLSGEQYF
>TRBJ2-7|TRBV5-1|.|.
TGCGCCAGCAGCCCTGGTCTGGGCGGGCTTAACTCCTACGAGCAGTACTTC
CASSPGLGGLNSYEQYF
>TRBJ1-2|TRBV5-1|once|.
TGCGCCAGCAGCCCCCCTCCGGGGGGACAAGGCTACACCTTC
CASSPPPGGQGYTF
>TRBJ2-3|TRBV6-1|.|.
TGTGCCAGCAGTGGTCTAAAAGATACGCAGTATTTT
CASSGLKDTQYF
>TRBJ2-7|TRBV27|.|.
TGTGCCAGCAGTCCCGAGCCCTCTGACTACGAGCAGTACTTC
CASSPEPSDYEQYF
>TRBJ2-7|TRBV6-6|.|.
TGTGCCAGCAGTCGACAGCTCTACGAGCAGTACTTC
CASSRQLYEQYF
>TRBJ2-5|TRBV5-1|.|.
TGCGCCAGCAGCTTGAATGGACAGCTCCCTCGGGAGACCCAGTACTTC
CASSLNGQLPRETQYF
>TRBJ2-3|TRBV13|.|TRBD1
TGTGCCAGCAGGCTTAGGAAGGGGGCCACAGATACGCAGTATTTT
CASRLRKGATDTQYF
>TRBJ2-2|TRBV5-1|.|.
TGCGCCAGCAGCCTAACTACCCCCCCGGGGACCGGGGAGCTGTTTTTT
CASSLTTPPGTGELFF
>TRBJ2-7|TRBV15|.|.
TGTGCCACCAGCAGGGAGACTAGTTCCTACGAGCAGTACTTC
CATSRETSSYEQYF
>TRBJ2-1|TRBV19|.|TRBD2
TGTGCCAGCACTAGCGGGAGGGCAGGGAATGAGCAGTTCTTC
CASTSGRAGNEQFF
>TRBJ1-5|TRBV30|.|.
TGTGCCTGGGAGCGGGGGGGGCAATTATTCCCGTCTCAGCCCCAGCATTTT
CAWERGGQLFPSQPQHF
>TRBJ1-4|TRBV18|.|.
TGTGCCAGCTCACCACAGGGGGTTAATGAAAAACTGTTTTTT
CASSPQGVNEKLFF
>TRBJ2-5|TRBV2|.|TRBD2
TGTGCCAGCAGTGTTGGGACTAGCGGCCCGGGGGAGTGGACCCAGTACTTC
CASSVGTSGPGEWTQYF
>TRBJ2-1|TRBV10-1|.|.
TGCGCCAGCAGTCCCGGGGATATGTACAATGAGCAGTTCTTC
CASSPGDMYNEQFF
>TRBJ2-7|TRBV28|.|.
TGTGCCAGCGGGGAACCTGGGTTCCGGGAGCCCTCCTACGAGCAGTACTTC
CASGEPGFREPSYEQYF
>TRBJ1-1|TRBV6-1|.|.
TGTGCCAGCAGTGACGCGGGACTACAGTCGACTGAAGCTTTCTTT
CASSDAGLQSTEAFF